The 28 T cell receptor beta chains presented below share a single source sample, sequenced in a study of blood T cell repertoires in COVID-19. Sequencing was performed with immunoSEQ multiplex PCR; in TCRdb, only in-frame clones are kept and a portion is missing. The sample includes about 340,000 clones, about 86% of them seen just once. The sample comprised peripheral blood. The receptors were sampled from a man under 40 with active or convalescent COVID-19.

The gene calls are TRBV7-3 and TRBJ2-6; D gene unclear. Trimming shortened V by 5 bases and J by 2 bases, and 10 bases separated the two germline ends. The CDR3 consists of 15 residues. The germline CDR1 and CDR2 sequences are SGHTA and FQGTGA. The CDR3 nucleotides read TGTGCCAGCAGCCAGGATGGGCCTGGGGCCAACGTCCTGACTTTC. Residues: CASSQDGPGANVLTF.

The chain joins TRBV5-1 to TRBJ1-5, with D possibly being TRBD1 (5 bases). V shed 0 bases and J shed 8 bases, with 9 bases lying between them. This CDR3 has 13 amino acids. The germline V gene has CDR1 SGHRS and CDR2 YFSETQ. CDR3 nucleotide sequence: TGCGCCAGCAGCTTGGGGGGCTGGGAGCCCCAGCATTTT. Residues: CASSLGGWEPQHF.

The chain recombines TRBV9 with TRBJ2-1; D is possibly TRBD1 (5 bases). Trimming removed 4 bases at V and 2 bases at J, with 13 bases between. Germline-derived CDR1 and CDR2 are SGDLS and YYNGEE. This CDR3 region has 15 residues. The CDR3 here is CASSTAAGPYNEQFF. CDR3 DNA: TGTGCCAGCAGCACGGCGGCAGGGCCCTACAATGAGCAGTTCTTC.

This chain links TRBV2 with TRBJ1-2; D unclear. The CDR3 spans 15 residues. Between the trimmed V and J ends, which lost 7 bases and 0 bases, there was a span of 15 bases. Germline V CDR1 and CDR2: SNHLY, FYNNEI. CDR3 amino acids: CASTKRMPTNYGYTF. Written as DNA, the CDR3 is TGTGCCAGCACTAAAAGAATGCCCACTAACTATGGCTACACCTTC.

The chain links TRBV4-3 to TRBJ1-2, with D tentatively TRBD1 (5 bases). This CDR3 has 15 residues. The ends were cut back, 2 bases at V and 4 bases at J, with 14 bases in the middle. Germline CDR1 is LGHNA and CDR2 is YSLEER. Here the CDR3 reads CASSQNQQVLYGYTF. The CDR3, as DNA: TGCGCCAGCAGCCAAAACCAACAGGTACTCTATGGCTACACCTTC.

This clone was seen a handful of times. The rearrangement links TRBV19 to TRBJ1-5; maybe TRBD1 (6 bases). Germline V CDR1 and CDR2: LNHDA, SQIVND (reference sequence). V lost 5 bases, J lost 3 bases, and 14 bases lay in between. The CDR3 has 15 amino acids. The CDR3 region has the DNA TGTGCCAGTAGTCCTCAAGCAGGGGCCAATCAGCCCCAGCATTTT. Encoded protein: CASSPQAGANQPQHF.

The CDR3 bases are TGTGCCAGCAGCCGGGACTCGTCGTACGAGCAGTACTTC. Protein sequence: CASSRDSSYEQYF. This chain connects TRBV2 to TRBJ2-7; possibly TRBD2 for D (6 bases). From germline, CDR1 is SNHLY and CDR2 FYNNEI. The V gene lost 6 bases and the J gene lost 4 bases, with 13 bases spanning the gap. CDR3 length: 13 amino acids.

The genes are TRBV6-4 and TRBJ2-1; a possible D gene is TRBD1 (5 bases). The CDR3 consists of 13 residues. Germline-derived CDR1 and CDR2 are MRHNA and SNTAGT. The V end lost 2 bases, the J end lost 8 bases, and 10 bases lay between the germline ends. CDR3 protein: CASSDGRGDEQFF. In DNA, the CDR3 is TGTGCCAGCAGTGACGGTAGGGGCGATGAGCAGTTCTTC.

The V gene is TRBV25-1, the J gene TRBJ2-7, with 13 bases that match TRBD2. Germline V lookup: CDR1 MGHDK, CDR2 SYGVNS. The V segment lost 3 bases and the J segment 3 bases; nucleotides outside the gene matches: 5. CDR3 size: 16 residues. The CDR3 is CASSEARTSGSYEQYF. The CDR3 bases are TGTGCCAGCAGTGAGGCCCGGACTAGCGGGAGCTACGAGCAGTACTTC.

This chain joins TRBV15 and TRBJ2-1; 10 nucleotides agree with TRBD1. Germline assignment: CDR1 LNHNV and CDR2 YYDKDF (reference sequence). Germline trimming cut 9 bases from V and 4 bases from J; bases unmatched to any gene: 9. The CDR3 is 15 amino acids. This chain's CDR3 is CATSGRQGAYNEQFF. As DNA, the CDR3 is TGTGCCACTTCAGGAAGACAGGGGGCATACAATGAGCAGTTCTTC.

The chain combines TRBV10-3 with TRBJ2-1, with D perhaps matching TRBD2 (6 bases). Trimming pared 5 bases from V and 0 bases from J, leaving 14 bases between. Germline CDR1 ENHRY, CDR2 SYGVKD. The CDR3 totals 16 residues. CDR3 sequence: CAISTELASSYNEQFF. DNA of the CDR3: TGTGCCATCAGTACCGAACTAGCAAGCTCCTACAATGAGCAGTTCTTC.

This clone was found once. This rearrangement joins TRBV7-3 to TRBJ1-1; possibly TRBD1 for D (5 bases). The V and J ends lost 5 bases and 0 bases respectively, with 16 bases between them. The CDR3 consists of 16 residues. From germline, CDR1 is SGHTA and CDR2 FQGTGA. The DNA for the CDR3 is TGTGCCAGCAGCCCCCGGGGGGGGTGGATGAACACTGAAGCTTTCTTT. Its translation: CASSPRGGWMNTEAFF.

The V and J genes are TRBV3-1 (or the pseudogene TRBV3-2) and TRBJ2-1, with 7 bases that match TRBD2. The CDR3 runs to 18 residues. J gave up 9 bases and V 0 bases, and 17 bases lay outside the gene matches. CDR1 and CDR2 from the germline V gene are LGHDT and YNNKEL (reference sequence). As DNA, the CDR3 is TGTGCCAGCAGCCAAGATCGGGGTGGGGCTAGCGGACCGGGTGAGCAGTTCTTC. This codes for CASSQDRGGASGPGEQFF.

J is TRBJ1-3 and V is TRBV5-3; D is uncertain. TRBV5-3 is identified as an open reading frame with a role that is uncertain. The CDR3 sequence is 12 residues long. With 8 bases removed from V and 0 bases from J, the gap between germline ends came to 6 bases. CDR3 DNA sequence: TGTGCCAGCAGATTCTCTGGAAACACCATATATTTT. Its translation is CASRFSGNTIYF.

This clone showed up just once. The chain links TRBV7-3 to TRBJ2-6; 8 bases align to TRBD2. V lost 1 base, J lost 0 bases, and 8 bases stayed unmatched. The germline CDR1 and CDR2 sequences are SGHTA and FQGTGA. The CDR3 length is 19 residues. CDR3 loop: CASSLIASGGSSGANVLTF. Written as DNA, the CDR3 is TGTGCCAGCAGCTTAATAGCCTCGGGAGGGAGCTCTGGGGCCAACGTCCTGACTTTC. Combining the CDR3 with reference TRBV7-3 and TRBJ2-6 gives the whole variable domain GAGVSQTPSNKVTEKGKYVELRCDPISGHTALYWYRQSLGQGPEFLIYFQGTGAADDSGLPNDRFFAVRPEGSVSTLKIQRTERGDSAVYLCASSLIASGGSSGANVLTFGAGSRLTVL.

This clone was picked up one time. V and J are TRBV20-1 and TRBJ1-5, with 10 bases aligning to TRBD1. CDR1 is DFQATT, CDR2 SNEGSKA, per germline (reference sequence). The V segment lost 3 bases and the J segment 6 bases; nucleotides outside the gene matches: 5. The CDR3 contains 14 residues. In DNA form, the CDR3 reads TGCAGTGCTAGTCCCGGGACAGGGGTTCAGCCCCAGCATTTT. Protein: CSASPGTGVQPQHF.

The chain has TRBV21-1 and TRBJ1-1; the tabulated D call, TRBD1, remains unverified against the DNA. TRBV21-1 is described as a pseudogene. CDR3 size: 16 residues. The CDR3 spells CASSKVPGPMNTEAFF. DNA of the CDR3: TGTGCCAGCAGCAAAGTACCAGGTCCCATGAACACTGAAGCTTTCTTT.

The chain recombines TRBV4-3 with TRBJ2-7, with a weak D call TRBD2 (6 bases). This CDR3 is built from 13 residues. Trimming took off 6 bases at V and 1 base at J, with 10 bases between the two ends. Per germline, CDR1 LGHNA and CDR2 YSLEER. CDR3 residues: CASRRLDSYEQYF. CDR3 nucleotide sequence: TGCGCCAGCAGGAGACTAGATTCCTACGAGCAGTACTTC.

Comment on this clone: One junction end does not reproduce the germline sequence, and a read error may be involved. The genes are TRBV30 and TRBJ2-3; D gene uncertain. The CDR3 sequence is 14 residues long. Per the germline V gene, CDR1 is GTSNPN and CDR2 is SVGIG (reference sequence). CDR3 bases: TGCCCTGTTGGTAGCAGACCAAGCACAGATACGCAGTATTTT. Amino acid sequence: CPVGSRPSTDTQYF. The full variable domain, in which reference TRBV30 and TRBJ2-3 provide the parts outside the CDR3, is SQTIHQWPATLVQPVGSPLSLECTVEGTSNPNLYWYRQAAGRGLQLLFYSVGIGQISSEVPQNLSASRPQDRQFILSSKKLLLSDSGFYLCPVGSRPSTDTQYFGPGTRLTVL.

J is TRBJ2-7 and V is TRBV4-1, with 7 bases that match TRBD1. V lost 4 bases, J lost 5 bases, and 11 bases stayed unmatched. This CDR3 region has 15 residues. The germline V gene has CDR1 MGHRA and CDR2 YSYEKL. This chain's CDR3 is CASSPRDRPSDEQYF. In nucleotides, the CDR3 is TGCGCCAGCAGCCCCCGGGACAGACCCTCGGACGAGCAGTACTTC.

The DNA of the CDR3 is TGTGCCAGCAGACTCAACGGGGAGAGAGGGGAGCTGTTTTTT. Its translation: CASRLNGERGELFF. V and J are TRBV3-1 (or the pseudogene TRBV3-2) and TRBJ2-2; weak D call: TRBD2 (5 bases). The CDR3 spans 14 residues. Germline CDR1 reads LGHDT; CDR2 reads YNNKEL (reference sequence). V was trimmed by 6 bases and J by 8 bases, leaving 16 bases between them.

This chain uses TRBV4-2 with TRBJ2-5, with D unclear. V was shortened by 0 bases and J by 0 bases, with 5 bases between the two germline ends. Germline assignment: CDR1 LGHNA and CDR2 YNFKEQ. This CDR3 is built from 14 residues. CDR3 nucleotides: TGTGCCAGCAGCCAAGAGGCGGACCAAGAGACCCAGTACTTC. It yields the protein CASSQEADQETQYF.

The CDR3 DNA is TGTGCCAGCAGGCTTAACCTCGGGACTAGCGGGCTCGCAGATACGCAGTATTTT. Encoded protein: CASRLNLGTSGLADTQYF. J is TRBJ2-3 and V is TRBV5-4; TRBD2 agrees at 12 bases. Germline V gene sequence: CDR1 SGHNT, CDR2 YYREEE (reference sequence). This CDR3 is built from 18 residues. After removal of 5 bases from V and 4 bases from J, the junction contained 14 bases not matched to a gene.

CDR3 in DNA: TGTGCCAGCAGCCCTGGACAGGGAGGCACCAACTATGGCTACACCTTC. This sequence encodes CASSPGQGGTNYGYTF. The chain employs TRBV27 and TRBJ1-2; TRBD1 agrees at 8 bases. V gave up 6 bases and J gave up 2 bases; unmatched junction bases: 11. The V gene's germline CDR1 is MNHEY and CDR2 SMNVEV (reference sequence). This CDR3 has 16 amino acids.

This chain uses TRBV18 with TRBJ1-6; D gene uncertain. Between the trimmed V and J ends, which lost 2 bases and 7 bases, there was a span of 9 bases. Germline CDR1 reads KGHSH; CDR2 reads LQKENI. The CDR3 runs 14 residues. CDR3 bases: TGTGCCAGCTCACCAGGAGAGGGAAATTCACCCCTCCACTTT. Residues: CASSPGEGNSPLHF. Based on the CDR3 plus reference TRBV18 and TRBJ1-6, the full variable domain is NAGVMQNPRHLVRRRGQEARLRCSPMKGHSHVYWYRQLPEEGLKFMVYLQKENIIDESGMPKERFSAEFPKEGPSILRIQQVVRGDSAAYFCASSPGEGNSPLHFGNGTRLTVT.

The chain employs TRBV11-3 and TRBJ2-3; no clear D. The CDR3 totals 13 residues. Trimming cost V 0 bases and J 5 bases, with 6 bases left between them. Germline CDR1 SGHNT, CDR2 YENEEA. The CDR3: CASSLDEKDTQYF. The CDR3 nucleotides are TGTGCCAGCAGCTTAGACGAGAAAGATACGCAGTATTTT.

The chain carries TRBV7-9 and TRBJ2-1; maybe TRBD1 (6 bases). V lost 4 bases and J lost 10, with 17 bases in between. This CDR3 has 14 residues. Germline CDR1 is SEHNR and CDR2 is FQNEAQ (reference sequence). The CDR3 nucleotides read TGTGCCAGCAGCTCTGGACAGAGGGGTCAGGAGCAGTTCTTC. Residues: CASSSGQRGQEQFF.

This rearrangement joins TRBV11-3 to TRBJ2-1; 8 bases map to TRBD2. There are 17 residues in the CDR3. Germline V gives CDR1 SGHNT, CDR2 YENEEA. J lost 8 bases, V lost 7 bases, and 19 bases had no gene match. As DNA, the CDR3 is TGTGCCAGCACCTTCGGGACATCACTAGCGGATCGGGATGAGCAGTTCTTC. Translation: CASTFGTSLADRDEQFF. Full variable domain (rest looked up from reference TRBV11-3 and TRBJ2-1): EAGVVQSPRYKIIEKKQPVAFWCNPISGHNTLYWYLQNLGQGPELLIRYENEEAVDDSQLPKDRFSAERLKGVDSTLKIQPAELGDSAVYLCASTFGTSLADRDEQFFGPGTRLTVL.